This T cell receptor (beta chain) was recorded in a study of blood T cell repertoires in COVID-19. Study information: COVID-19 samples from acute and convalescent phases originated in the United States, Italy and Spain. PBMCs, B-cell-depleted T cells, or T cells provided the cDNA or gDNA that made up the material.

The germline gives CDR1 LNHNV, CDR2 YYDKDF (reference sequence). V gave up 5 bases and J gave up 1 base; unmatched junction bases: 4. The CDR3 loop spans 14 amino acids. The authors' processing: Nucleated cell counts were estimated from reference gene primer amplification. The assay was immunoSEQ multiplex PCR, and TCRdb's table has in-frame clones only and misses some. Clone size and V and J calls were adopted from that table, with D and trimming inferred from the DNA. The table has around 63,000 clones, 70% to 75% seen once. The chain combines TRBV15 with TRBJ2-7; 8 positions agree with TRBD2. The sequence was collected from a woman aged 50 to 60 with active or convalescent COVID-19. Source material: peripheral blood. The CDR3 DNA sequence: TGTGCCACCAGCCCGGGACTAGAATCCTACGAGCAGTACTTC. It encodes CATSPGLESYEQYF.